This TCR beta chain derives from a study of human T cells and chemical hapten exposure. Trimming cost V 8 bases and J 1 base, with 18 bases left between them. Germline CDR1 is MNHEY and CDR2 is SMNVEV (reference sequence). This CDR3 region has 15 residues. TCRdb itself ran the RACE reads through MiXCR, one entry per CDR3 protein. The sample shows around 130,000 distinct CDR3 sequences, about 9.4% of them seen only once. Study findings and constraints: With DPC sensitization, TCRs exceeding 1 in 1000 frequency showed no change.

As to time point: healthy volunteer bleed at 2 weeks. Whole blood, unfractionated, served as the material for total RNA extraction. This clonotype turned up a few times. What it recognizes is unknown. Sequenced material: whole blood. The chain employs TRBV27 and TRBJ2-7; no clear D. This TCR came from a male donor in good health. Some clones in this sample may be carry-over from other donors' samples. The CDR3 sequence: CASAHSAFPSYEQYF. CDR3 nucleotides: TGTGCCAGCGCGCACAGTGCGTTCCCATCCTACGAGCAGTACTTC.